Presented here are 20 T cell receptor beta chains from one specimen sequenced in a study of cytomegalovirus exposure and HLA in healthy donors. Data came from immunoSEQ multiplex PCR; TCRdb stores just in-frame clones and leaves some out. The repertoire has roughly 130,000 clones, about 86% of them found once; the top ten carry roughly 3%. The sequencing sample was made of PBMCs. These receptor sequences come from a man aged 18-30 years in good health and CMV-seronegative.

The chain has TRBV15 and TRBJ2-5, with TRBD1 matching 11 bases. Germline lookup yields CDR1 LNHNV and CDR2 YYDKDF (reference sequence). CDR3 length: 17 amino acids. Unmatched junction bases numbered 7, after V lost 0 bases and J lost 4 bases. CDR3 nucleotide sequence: TGTGCCACCAGCAGAGATCTGGGACAGGGGGGGCGAGAGACCCAGTACTTC. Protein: CATSRDLGQGGRETQYF.

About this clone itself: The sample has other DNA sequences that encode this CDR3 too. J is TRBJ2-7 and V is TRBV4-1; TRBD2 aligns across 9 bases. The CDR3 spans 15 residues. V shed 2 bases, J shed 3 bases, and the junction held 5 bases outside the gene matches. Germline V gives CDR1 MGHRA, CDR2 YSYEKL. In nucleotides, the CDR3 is TGCGCCAGCAGCCAACCGACTAGCGGAAACTACGAGCAGTACTTC. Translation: CASSQPTSGNYEQYF.

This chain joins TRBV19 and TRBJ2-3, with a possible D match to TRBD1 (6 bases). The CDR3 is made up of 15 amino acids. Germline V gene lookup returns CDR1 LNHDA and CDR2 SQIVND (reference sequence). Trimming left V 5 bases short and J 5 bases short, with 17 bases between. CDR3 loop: CASSYQGLFEDTQYF. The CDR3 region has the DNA TGTGCCAGTAGTTACCAGGGGCTATTCGAAGATACGCAGTATTTT.

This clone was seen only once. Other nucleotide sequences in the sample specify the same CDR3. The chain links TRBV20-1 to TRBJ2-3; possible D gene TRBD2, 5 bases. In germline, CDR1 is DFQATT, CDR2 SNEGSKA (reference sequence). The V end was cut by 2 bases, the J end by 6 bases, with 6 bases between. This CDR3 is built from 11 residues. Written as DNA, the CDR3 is TGCAGTGCTAGACGAGGGGATACGCAGTATTTT. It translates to CSARRGDTQYF.

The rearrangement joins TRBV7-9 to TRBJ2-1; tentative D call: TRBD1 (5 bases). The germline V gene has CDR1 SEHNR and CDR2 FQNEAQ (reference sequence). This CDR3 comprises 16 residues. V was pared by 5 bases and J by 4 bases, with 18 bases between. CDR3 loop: CASSDKGSGPYNEQFF. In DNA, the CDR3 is TGTGCCAGCAGCGACAAGGGGTCCGGCCCTTACAATGAGCAGTTCTTC. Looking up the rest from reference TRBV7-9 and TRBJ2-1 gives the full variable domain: DTGVSQNPRHKITKRGQNVTFRCDPISEHNRLYWYRQTLGQGPEFLTYFQNEAQLEKSRLLSDRFSAERPKGSFSTLEIQRTEQGDSAMYLCASSDKGSGPYNEQFFGPGTRLTVL.

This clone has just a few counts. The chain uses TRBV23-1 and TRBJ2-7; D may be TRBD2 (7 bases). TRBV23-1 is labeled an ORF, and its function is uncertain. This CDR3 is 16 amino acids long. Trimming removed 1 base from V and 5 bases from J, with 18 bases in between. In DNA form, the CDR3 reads TGCGCCAGCAGTCAATACTCGGGGGGCGCTTTCCACGAGCAGTACTTC. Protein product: CASSQYSGGAFHEQYF.

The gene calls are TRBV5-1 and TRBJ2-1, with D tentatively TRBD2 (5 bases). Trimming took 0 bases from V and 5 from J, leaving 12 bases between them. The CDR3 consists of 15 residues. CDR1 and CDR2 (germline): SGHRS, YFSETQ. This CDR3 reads CASSLGPSGNNEQFF. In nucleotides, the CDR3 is TGCGCCAGCAGCTTGGGACCCAGCGGCAACAATGAGCAGTTCTTC.

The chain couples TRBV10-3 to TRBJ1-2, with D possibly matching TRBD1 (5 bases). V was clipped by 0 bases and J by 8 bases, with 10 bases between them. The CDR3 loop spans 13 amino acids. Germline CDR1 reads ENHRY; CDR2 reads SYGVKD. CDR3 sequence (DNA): TGTGCCATCAGTGAGTCGGAAGGGGAAGGCTACACCTTC. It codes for CAISESEGEGYTF.

CDR3 coding DNA: TGCAGCGTTGAGGAACAGGGACTATACACTGAAGCTTTCTTT. It translates to CSVEEQGLYTEAFF. The chain has TRBV29-1 and TRBJ1-1; D is possibly TRBD1 (6 bases). Trimming shortened V by 3 bases and J by 3 bases, and 14 bases separated the two germline ends. The CDR3 extends over 14 amino acids. Germline CDR1 and CDR2: SQVTM and ANQGSEA.

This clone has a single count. The CDR3 reads CASHGGGRALYNEQFF. DNA of the CDR3: TGCGCCAGCCACGGGGGCGGGAGGGCCCTCTACAATGAGCAGTTCTTC. This chain joins TRBV5-1 and TRBJ2-1; 9 nucleotides line up with TRBD2. This CDR3 contains 16 residues. The germline V gene encodes CDR1 SGHRS and CDR2 YFSETQ. The junction had 11 bases not matched to a gene; V was cut back by 7 bases and J by 3 bases.

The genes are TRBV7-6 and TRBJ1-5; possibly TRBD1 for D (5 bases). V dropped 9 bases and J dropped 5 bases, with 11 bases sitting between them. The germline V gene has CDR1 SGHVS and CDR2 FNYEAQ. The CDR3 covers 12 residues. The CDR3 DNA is TGTGCCAGTGGACACCCAGATCAGCCCCAGCATTTT. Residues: CASGHPDQPQHF.

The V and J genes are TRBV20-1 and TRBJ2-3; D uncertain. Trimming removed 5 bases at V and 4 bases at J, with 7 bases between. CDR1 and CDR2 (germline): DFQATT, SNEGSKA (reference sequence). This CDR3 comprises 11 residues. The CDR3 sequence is CSAPTADTQYF. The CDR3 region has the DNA TGCAGTGCTCCAACGGCAGATACGCAGTATTTT.

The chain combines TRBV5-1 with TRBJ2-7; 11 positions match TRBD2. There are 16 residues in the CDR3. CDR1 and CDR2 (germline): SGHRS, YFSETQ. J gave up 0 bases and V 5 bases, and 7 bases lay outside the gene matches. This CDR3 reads CASRHLAGGSSYEQYF. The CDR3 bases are TGCGCCAGCAGGCATCTAGCGGGAGGAAGCTCCTACGAGCAGTACTTC.

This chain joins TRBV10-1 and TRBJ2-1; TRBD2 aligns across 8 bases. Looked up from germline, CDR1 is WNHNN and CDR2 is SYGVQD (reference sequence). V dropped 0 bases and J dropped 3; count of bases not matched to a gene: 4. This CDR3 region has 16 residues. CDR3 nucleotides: TGCGCCAGCAGTGAGTCCGCGGGAGGTCACTACAATGAGCAGTTCTTC. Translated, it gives CASSESAGGHYNEQFF.

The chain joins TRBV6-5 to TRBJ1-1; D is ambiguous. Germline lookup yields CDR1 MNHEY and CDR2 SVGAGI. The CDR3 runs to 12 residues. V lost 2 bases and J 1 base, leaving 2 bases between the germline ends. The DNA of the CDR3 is TGTGCCAGCAGTTACCAGAACACTGAAGCTTTCTTT. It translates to CASSYQNTEAFF.

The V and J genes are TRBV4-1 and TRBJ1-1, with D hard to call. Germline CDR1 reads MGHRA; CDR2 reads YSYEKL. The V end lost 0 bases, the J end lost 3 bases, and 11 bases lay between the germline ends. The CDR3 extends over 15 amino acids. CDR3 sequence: CASSQDPQDDTEAFF. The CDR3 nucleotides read TGCGCCAGCAGCCAAGATCCGCAGGATGACACTGAAGCTTTCTTT.

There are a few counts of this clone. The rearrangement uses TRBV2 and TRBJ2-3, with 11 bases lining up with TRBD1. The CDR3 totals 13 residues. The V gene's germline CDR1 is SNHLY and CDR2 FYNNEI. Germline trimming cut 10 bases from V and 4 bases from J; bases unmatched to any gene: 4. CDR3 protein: CANRGQGADTQYF. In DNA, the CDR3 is TGTGCCAACAGGGGACAGGGGGCAGATACGCAGTATTTT.

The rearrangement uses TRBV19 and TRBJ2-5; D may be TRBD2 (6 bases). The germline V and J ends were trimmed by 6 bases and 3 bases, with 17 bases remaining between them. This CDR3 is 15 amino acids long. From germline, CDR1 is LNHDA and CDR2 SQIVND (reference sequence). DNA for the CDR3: TGTGCCAGTAGCAACCGCGGGGCTATAGAAGAGACCCAGTACTTC. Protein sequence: CASSNRGAIEETQYF.

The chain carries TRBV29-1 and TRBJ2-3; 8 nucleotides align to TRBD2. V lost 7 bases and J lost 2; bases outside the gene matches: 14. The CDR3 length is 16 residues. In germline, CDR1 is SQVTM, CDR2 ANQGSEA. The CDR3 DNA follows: TGCAGCGGAAGACTTATAGCGGGGCTAACCACAGATACGCAGTATTTT. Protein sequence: CSGRLIAGLTTDTQYF.

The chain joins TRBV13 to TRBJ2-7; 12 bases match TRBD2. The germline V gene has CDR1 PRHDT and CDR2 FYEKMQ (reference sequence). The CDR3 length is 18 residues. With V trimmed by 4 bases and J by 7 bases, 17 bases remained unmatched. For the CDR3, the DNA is TGTGCCAGCAGCTCCCGGGTGGGACTAGCGGGTAGGTCTGGAGAGCAGTACTTC. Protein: CASSSRVGLAGRSGEQYF.